The text below deals with one T cell receptor beta chain. What it recognizes is unknown. The CDR3 has 14 amino acids. V lost 1 base to trimming and J lost 3 bases, with 8 bases between them. Germline V gene lookup returns CDR1 SGHDT and CDR2 YYEEEE. These data originate in a study of cytomegalovirus exposure and HLA in healthy donors. Study background: In an early release, HLA-typed donors contributed tens of millions of unique TCR sequences. The study's findings and limits: Reports indicated that the classifier achieved high specificity and sensitivity in diagnosing cytomegalovirus status. Available immune exposure information covered CMV serostatus only.

Both 60 Vbeta primers and 13 Jbeta primers went into the PCR. TCRdb keeps only in-frame clones here, not all; method: immunoSEQ multiplex PCR. The ten most abundant clones cover less than 0.9% of a sample with 150,000 to 250,000 clones. Source material: PBMCs. The origin of this receptor is a boy aged 5-17 years in good health and CMV-seronegative. The rearrangement joins TRBV5-6 to TRBJ1-5; D perhaps matches TRBD1 (5 bases). Written as DNA, the CDR3 is TGTGCCAGCAGCTTGTTCAGGGTCAATCAGCCCCAGCATTTT. Translation gives CASSLFRVNQPQHF.